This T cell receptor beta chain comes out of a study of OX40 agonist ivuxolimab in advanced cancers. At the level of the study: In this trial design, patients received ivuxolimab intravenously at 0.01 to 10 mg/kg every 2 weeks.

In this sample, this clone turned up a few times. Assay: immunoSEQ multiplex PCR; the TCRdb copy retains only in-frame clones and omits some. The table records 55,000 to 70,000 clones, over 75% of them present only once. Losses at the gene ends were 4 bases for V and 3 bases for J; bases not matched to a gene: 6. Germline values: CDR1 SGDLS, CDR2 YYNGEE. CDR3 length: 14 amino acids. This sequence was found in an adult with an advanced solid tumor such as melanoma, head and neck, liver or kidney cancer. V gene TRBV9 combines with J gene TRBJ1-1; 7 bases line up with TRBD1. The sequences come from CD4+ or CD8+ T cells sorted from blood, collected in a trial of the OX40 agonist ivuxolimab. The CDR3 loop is CASSSGQTHTEAFF. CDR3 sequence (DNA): TGTGCCAGCAGCTCGGGACAGACCCACACTGAAGCTTTCTTT.